This T cell receptor beta chain was captured by sequencing in a study of shared clonotypes between healthy human individuals. Study summary: Plates per donor: three CD4 naive, three CD4 memory, two CD8 naive, one CD8 memory.

Regarding the study as a whole: When compared with the clonotypes that were shared by all four sorted-subset donors, the non-shared clonotypes turned out to have lower generation probabilities.

The assay was immunoSEQ multiplex PCR, and TCRdb's table has in-frame clones only and misses some. There are around 1.4 million clones in the sample; around 98.5% occur only once, and about 0.35% lies in the top ten. To note about this clone: Its specificity is not known. The sample contains more than one DNA sequence encoding this CDR3.

This CDR3 has 12 residues. The V gene lost 6 bases and the J gene lost 4 bases, with 9 bases spanning the gap. Germline values: CDR1 MDHEN, CDR2 SYDVKM. Material for sequencing was naive CD4+ T cells sorted from blood. Subset indicated: CD45RA+ positively selected. The chain joins TRBV28 to TRBJ1-2, with a weak D call TRBD1 (5 bases). The clonotype comes from a man aged 30 to 39 in good health. CDR3 bases: TGTGCCAGCAGCCTAAGGGGCTATGGCTACACCTTC. As protein: CASSLRGYGYTF.